The T cell receptor beta chain described here comes from a study of blood T cell repertoires in COVID-19. Across the study: Some COVID-19 samples were acute and others convalescent; all came from the United States, Italy and Spain. In each case, the material was cDNA or gDNA derived from T cells, B-cell-depleted T cells, or PBMCs.

Per the authors' pipeline: The assay estimated nucleated cells by amplifying reference gene primers. This table comes from immunoSEQ multiplex PCR, and its TCRdb copy is limited to in-frame clones, with some not included. From that table come the V and J calls and clone size; the DNA was used to work out D and trimming. The sample yields about 280,000 clones, almost 85% seen once. V was pared by 6 bases and J by 2 bases, with 8 bases of the junction left unmatched. Germline-derived CDR1 and CDR2 are SNHLY and FYNNEI. The CDR3 is 15 amino acids. This clone was observed a single time. Sequences were obtained from peripheral blood. This clonotype was obtained from a man between 50 and 59 years old with active or convalescent COVID-19. The chain joins TRBV2 to TRBJ2-7; 9 positions agree with TRBD2. The DNA for the CDR3 is TGTGCCAGCAGCCCTTTTGCGGGAGGGACCTACGAGCAGTACTTC. Amino acids: CASSPFAGGTYEQYF.